The subject of this entry is one TCR beta chain. Ages ranged from about 18 to 100 years, with residence in approximately 23 US areas. The data were taken from a study of blood T cell repertoires in COVID-19. Study-wide background: Both acute and convalescent COVID-19 samples were obtained from the United States, Italy and Spain. PBMCs, B-cell-depleted T cells, or T cells provided the cDNA or gDNA that made up the material.

V shed 4 bases and J shed 3 bases, with 9 bases lying between them. Germline assignment: CDR1 ENHRY and CDR2 SYGVKD. The CDR3 loop spans 14 amino acids. Original methodology: Using reference gene primer amplification, nucleated cell counts were estimated. Here immunoSEQ multiplex PCR was the method, and the copy in TCRdb shows in-frame clones only, minus some. Clone size and the V and J calls come from that table; the DNA yielded D and trimming. The sample records some 300,000 clones, over 75% being singletons. This receptor was taken from a woman aged 40-49 years who had recovered from COVID-19. Sequencing used PBMCs or T cells enriched from blood (not recorded which). The rearrangement joins TRBV10-3 to TRBJ2-2; weak D call: TRBD1 (6 bases). This chain's CDR3 is CAISGGLDTGELFF. CDR3 nucleotides: TGTGCCATCAGTGGGGGGCTGGACACCGGGGAGCTGTTTTTT.